The sequence of this TCR beta chain was determined in a study of cytomegalovirus exposure and HLA in healthy donors. CDR3 length equals 15 residues. Trimming took 7 bases from V and 3 from J, leaving 19 bases between them. Germline V CDR1 and CDR2: SNHLY, FYNNEI. A multiplex PCR was run with 60 Vbeta primers and 13 Jbeta primers. Clones were sequenced by immunoSEQ multiplex PCR, and TCRdb holds only the in-frame ones, with some missing. The profile covers 95,000 to 150,000 clones, with 65% to 80% appearing a single time and under 3% taken by the ten largest. Study-wide results and limits: Among CMV-associated TCR beta chains, most appeared HLA-restricted in a later analysis. Later analysis associated a missense DCLRE1C variant with TCR beta V- and J-gene trimming. The study designated about 160 TCR beta chains cytomegalovirus-associated. Later work found that TCR association rates differed between HLA loci; DRB1 had the most and HLA-C the fewest.

As for this clone: Its antigen remains unidentified.

V is TRBV2 and J is TRBJ2-7; D perhaps matches TRBD1 (5 bases). This TCR came from a woman in her thirties or forties in good health and CMV-seropositive. Sequenced input: PBMCs. DNA for the CDR3: TGTGCCAGCAAGGGGCCCGCGGACGTTAGCTACGAGCAGTACTTC. Protein: CASKGPADVSYEQYF.